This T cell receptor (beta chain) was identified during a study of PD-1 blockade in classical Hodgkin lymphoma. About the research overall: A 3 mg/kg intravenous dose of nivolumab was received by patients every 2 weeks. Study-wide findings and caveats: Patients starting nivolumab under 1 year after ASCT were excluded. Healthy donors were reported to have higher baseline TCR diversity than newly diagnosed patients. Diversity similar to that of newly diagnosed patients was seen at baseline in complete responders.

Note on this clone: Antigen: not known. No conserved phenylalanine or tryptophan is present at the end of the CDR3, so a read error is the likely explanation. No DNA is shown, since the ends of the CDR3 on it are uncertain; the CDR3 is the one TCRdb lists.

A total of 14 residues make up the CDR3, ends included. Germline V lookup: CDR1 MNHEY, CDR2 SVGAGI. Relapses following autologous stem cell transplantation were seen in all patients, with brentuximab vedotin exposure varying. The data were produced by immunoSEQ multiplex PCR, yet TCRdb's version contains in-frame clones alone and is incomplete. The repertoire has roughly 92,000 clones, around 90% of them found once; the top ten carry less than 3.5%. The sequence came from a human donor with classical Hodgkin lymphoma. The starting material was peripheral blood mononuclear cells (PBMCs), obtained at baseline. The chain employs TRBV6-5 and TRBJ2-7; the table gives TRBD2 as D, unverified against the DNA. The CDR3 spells CASSYEGLAGVKAI.